The next 8 T cell receptor beta chains were all read from a single sample in a study of cytomegalovirus exposure and HLA in healthy donors. The primer mix had 60 Vbeta and 13 Jbeta primers. Produced via immunoSEQ multiplex PCR; TCRdb's table is partial and in-frame only. This table holds more than 200,000 clones, about 79% found once. Sequenced sample: PBMCs. These receptors were obtained from a male donor in good health and CMV-seronegative.

The V and J genes are TRBV6-5 and TRBJ2-2; 10 bases agree with TRBD2. The junction had 6 bases not matched to a gene; V was cut back by 4 bases and J by 4 bases. This CDR3 has 16 residues. Germline V CDR1 and CDR2: MNHEY, SVGAGI. CDR3 nucleotide sequence: TGTGCCAGCAGTTCCCCGGGACTAGCGACCACCGGGGAGCTGTTTTTT. Protein sequence: CASSSPGLATTGELFF.

V gene TRBV4-1 combines with J gene TRBJ2-7; weak D call: TRBD2 (6 bases). CDR3 length: 13 residues. Trimming stripped 2 bases from V and 7 bases from J, with 12 bases between. The germline CDR1 and CDR2 sequences are MGHRA and YSYEKL. This CDR3 reads CASSQRDFGEQYF. The CDR3 coding sequence is TGCGCCAGCAGCCAACGGGACTTTGGGGAGCAGTACTTC.

This chain uses TRBV28 with TRBJ2-5, with TRBD2 identical over 7 bases. Germline CDR1 MDHEN, CDR2 SYDVKM. Trimming cost V 8 bases and J 5 bases; bases outside gene matches: 8. This CDR3 has 13 amino acids. In nucleotides, the CDR3 is TGTGCCAGCTTTACTAGCGTTCGGGAGACCCAGTACTTC. This sequence encodes CASFTSVRETQYF.

The sample holds a few counts of this clone. The chain recombines TRBV5-4 with TRBJ2-2, with unresolved D. The germline V gene has CDR1 SGHNT and CDR2 YYREEE (reference sequence). This CDR3 has 11 residues. Between the trimmed V and J ends, which lost 3 bases and 10 bases, there was a span of 7 bases. CDR3 bases: TGTGCCAGCAGCTACGGTTCGGAGCTGTTTTTT. Translation gives CASSYGSELFF.

The CDR3 sequence: CASSIGGTEAFF. CDR3 coding DNA: TGTGCCAGCAGCATCGGGGGAACTGAAGCTTTCTTT. The chain recombines TRBV7-9 with TRBJ1-1; a possible D gene is TRBD1 (5 bases). The CDR3 has 12 residues. From germline, CDR1 is SEHNR and CDR2 FQNEAQ (reference sequence). V lost 5 bases and J 5 bases, leaving 9 bases between the germline ends.

The chain carries TRBV5-1 and TRBJ1-3; TRBD1 matches 7 bases. Germline CDR1 and CDR2: SGHRS and YFSETQ. This CDR3 comprises 17 residues. The ends lost 0 bases at V and 1 base at J; junction bases unmatched: 7. DNA of the CDR3: TGCGCCAGCAGCTTGGAGGGGGCCGCGGGGTCTGGAAACACCATATATTTT. Translated, it gives CASSLEGAAGSGNTIYF.

The chain links TRBV5-6 to TRBJ1-2; 7 nucleotides align to TRBD1. The CDR3 length is 14 residues. J lost 2 bases, V lost 4 bases, and 5 bases had no gene match. The germline CDR1 and CDR2 sequences are SGHDT and YYEEEE. The CDR3 nucleotides are TGTGCCAGCAGCGTGGGACAGACCAACTATGGCTACACCTTC. Its protein is CASSVGQTNYGYTF.

The chain couples TRBV5-1 to TRBJ2-7, with a possible D match to TRBD1 (6 bases). The CDR3 spans 15 residues. The germline V gene encodes CDR1 SGHRS and CDR2 YFSETQ. V was pared by 4 bases and J by 0 bases, with 14 bases between. CDR3 in amino acids: CASSVGGWSSYEQYF. CDR3 DNA sequence: TGCGCCAGCAGCGTTGGGGGCTGGAGCTCCTACGAGCAGTACTTC. Looking up the rest from reference TRBV5-1 and TRBJ2-7 gives the full variable domain: KAGVTQTPRYLIKTRGQQVTLSCSPISGHRSVSWYQQTPGQGLQFLFEYFSETQRNKGNFPGRFSGRQFSNSRSEMNVSTLELGDSALYLCASSVGGWSSYEQYFGPGTRLTVT.